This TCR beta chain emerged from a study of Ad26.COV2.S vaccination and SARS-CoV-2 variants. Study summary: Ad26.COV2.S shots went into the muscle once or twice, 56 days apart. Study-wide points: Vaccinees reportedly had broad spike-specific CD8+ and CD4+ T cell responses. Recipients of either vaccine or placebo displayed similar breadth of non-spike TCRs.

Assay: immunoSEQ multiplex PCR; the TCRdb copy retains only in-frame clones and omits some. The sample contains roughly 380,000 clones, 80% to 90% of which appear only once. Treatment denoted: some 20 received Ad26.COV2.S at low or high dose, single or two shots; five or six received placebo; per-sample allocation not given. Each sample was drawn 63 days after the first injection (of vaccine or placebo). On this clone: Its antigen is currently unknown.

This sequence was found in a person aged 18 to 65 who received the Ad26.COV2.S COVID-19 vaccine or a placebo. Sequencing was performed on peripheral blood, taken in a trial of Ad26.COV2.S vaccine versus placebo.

The CDR3 is CASSPGQGGLGLFDNEQFF. The CDR3 DNA reads TGCGCCAGCAGCCCGGGACAGGGGGGTCTGGGGCTCTTCGACAATGAGCAGTTCTTC. V and J are TRBV4-3 and TRBJ2-1; 11 bases map to TRBD1. Germline V gives CDR1 LGHNA, CDR2 YSLEER. This CDR3 has 19 residues. Losses at the gene ends were 4 bases for V and 5 bases for J; bases not matched to a gene: 16.